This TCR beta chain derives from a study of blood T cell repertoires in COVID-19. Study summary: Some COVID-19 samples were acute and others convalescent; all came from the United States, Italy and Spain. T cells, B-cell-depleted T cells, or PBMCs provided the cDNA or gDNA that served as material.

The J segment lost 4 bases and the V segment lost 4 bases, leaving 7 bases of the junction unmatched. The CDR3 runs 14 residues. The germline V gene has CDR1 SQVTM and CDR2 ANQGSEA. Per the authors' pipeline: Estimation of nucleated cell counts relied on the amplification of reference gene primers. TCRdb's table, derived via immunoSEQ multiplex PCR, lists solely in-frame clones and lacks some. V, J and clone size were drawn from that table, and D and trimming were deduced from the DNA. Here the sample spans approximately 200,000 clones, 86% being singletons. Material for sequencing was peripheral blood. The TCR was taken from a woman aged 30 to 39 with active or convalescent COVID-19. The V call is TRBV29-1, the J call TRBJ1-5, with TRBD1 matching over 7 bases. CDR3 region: CSVVFTGVNQPQHF. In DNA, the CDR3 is TGCAGCGTTGTGTTCACAGGGGTGAATCAGCCCCAGCATTTT.